Sequencing of this T cell receptor (beta chain) was carried out in a study of T cells in Graves' hyperthyroidism and ophthalmopathy. Study in general: The authors collected peripheral blood at initial diagnosis, before any treatment. Study-wide findings and caveats: Model predictions of ophthalmopathy came a median around 6.5 months before onset.

The CDR3 extends over 15 amino acids. In germline, CDR1 is DFQATT, CDR2 SNEGSKA (reference sequence). V was clipped by 0 bases and J by 0 bases, with 9 bases between them. This clonotype was found many times. Its antigen remains unidentified. The CDR3 regions of TCR beta were amplified from RNA transcripts. With the HTBI primer set, the TCR CDR3 went through a first round of RT-PCR. One entry per CDR3 protein, called by TCRdb with MiXCR from the multiplex PCR reads. The sample shows 300,000 to 350,000 distinct CDR3 sequences, roughly 14% of them seen only once. PBMCs came from 9 to 10 ml fresh peripheral blood.

V and J are TRBV20-1 and TRBJ2-4, with D uncertain. Sequencing used blood. This receptor was obtained from a woman in her 30s with Graves' hyperthyroidism. This chain's CDR3 is CSAREPSVAKNIQYF. In nucleotides, the CDR3 is TGCAGTGCTAGAGAACCCAGCGTAGCCAAAAACATTCAGTACTTC.